The clone carrying this T cell receptor beta chain came up a few times. No antigen is known for it. The junction departs from the called germline gene at one end, perhaps through a read error. This specimen comes from a study of response to subunit inactivated influenza vaccine. Study-wide results and caveats: There was a suggestion from the authors that each seasonal influenza vaccination recruits few new T cells.

TCRdb recomputed calls from the RT-PCR reads with MiXCR, one row per CDR3 protein. The data contain hundreds of thousands of distinct CDR3 sequences, about 11% of them seen just once; the ten biggest clones take up about 11%. CDR3 length: 14 amino acids. Germline CDR1 and CDR2: MNHEY and SVGEGT. The sample also formed part of further work on T cells expressing NK-cell markers. That work contributes: Generation of TCR beta cDNA was performed by 5'RACE template switching incorporating UMIs. Seven donors tested HCMV-seropositive and one tested seronegative among the eight sequenced. The CD3+CD56-NKG2C+ fraction of several donors was likewise dominated by these clonotypes. Unclear, still, was the HCMV specificity of the expanded NKG2C+ T cell clones.

This chain joins TRBV6-2 or TRBV6-3 and TRBJ2-3, with D perhaps matching TRBD2 (5 bases). The source of this sequence is a man aged 45 to 65 who received an inactivated influenza vaccine. The specimen was PBMCs from blood, collected on the day of vaccination. The CDR3 region is CASSDSGPRRGQYF. DNA of the CDR3: TGTGCCAGCAGTGACTCCGGACCCCGTCGGGGGCAGTATTTT.